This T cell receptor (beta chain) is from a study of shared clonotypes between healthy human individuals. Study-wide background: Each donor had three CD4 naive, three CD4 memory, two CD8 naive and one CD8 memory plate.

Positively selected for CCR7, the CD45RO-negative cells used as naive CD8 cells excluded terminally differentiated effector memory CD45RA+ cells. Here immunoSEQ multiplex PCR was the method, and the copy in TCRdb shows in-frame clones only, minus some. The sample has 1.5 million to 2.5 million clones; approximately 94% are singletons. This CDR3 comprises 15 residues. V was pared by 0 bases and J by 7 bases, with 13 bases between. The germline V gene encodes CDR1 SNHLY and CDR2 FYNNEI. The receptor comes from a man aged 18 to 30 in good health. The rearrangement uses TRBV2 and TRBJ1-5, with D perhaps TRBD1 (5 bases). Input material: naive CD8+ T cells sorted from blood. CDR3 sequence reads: CASSEALIWGQPQHF. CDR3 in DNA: TGTGCCAGCAGTGAAGCGCTTATTTGGGGCCAGCCCCAGCATTTT. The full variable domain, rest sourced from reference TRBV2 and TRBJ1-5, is EPEVTQTPSHQVTQMGQEVILRCVPISNHLYFYWYRQILGQKVEFLVSFYNNEISEKSEIFDDQFSVERPDGSNFTLKIRSTKLEDSAMYFCASSEALIWGQPQHFGDGTRLSIL.